Below are 18 T cell receptor beta chains sequenced from a single sample in a study of T cell responses to AZD1222 COVID-19 vaccine. Method: immunoSEQ multiplex PCR; TCRdb's copy keeps in-frame clones and lacks some. Among 160,000 or so clones listed, approximately 88% were seen once. The sample here was peripheral blood, taken on day 0 of AZD1222 vaccination. Receptors were obtained from an adult in good health.

This clone was detected once. The V and J genes are TRBV28 and TRBJ1-1; D gene unclear. Trimming left V 8 bases short and J 1 base short, with 11 bases between. Germline loops: CDR1 MDHEN, CDR2 SYDVKM. CDR3 length: 13 residues. For the CDR3, the DNA is TGTGCCAGCGTGGCGCTTTGGAACACTGAAGCTTTCTTT. This translates into CASVALWNTEAFF.

The chain uses TRBV6-6 and TRBJ2-1; D is unresolved. In germline, CDR1 is MNHNY, CDR2 SVGAGI (reference sequence). V was pared by 0 bases and J by 4 bases, with 13 bases between. CDR3 size: 16 residues. The CDR3 DNA follows: TGTGCCAGCAGTTACTCTTTGAGCGCCCCGTACAATGAGCAGTTCTTC. Amino acids: CASSYSLSAPYNEQFF.

Note on this clone: Other DNA sequences from this sample encode an identical CDR3 as well. The genes are TRBV24-1 and TRBJ2-2; D unclear. V lost 5 bases and J lost 1, with 1 base in between. Germline V gene sequence: CDR1 KGHDR, CDR2 SFDVKD. The CDR3 length is 12 residues. The CDR3 is CATSGNTGELFF. CDR3 DNA sequence: TGTGCCACCAGTGGGAACACCGGGGAGCTGTTTTTT.

This rearrangement joins TRBV19 to TRBJ1-2; 8 nucleotides match TRBD1. Germline V gene lookup returns CDR1 LNHDA and CDR2 SQIVND (reference sequence). The V segment lost 10 bases and the J segment 6 bases; nucleotides outside the gene matches: 10. The CDR3 totals 13 residues. The chain's CDR3 is CATQRTGLDGYTF. Written as DNA, the CDR3 is TGTGCCACCCAAAGGACAGGGTTGGATGGCTACACCTTC. The full variable domain, completed using reference TRBV19 and TRBJ1-2, is DGGITQSPKYLFRKEGQNVTLSCEQNLNHDAMYWYRQDPGQGLRLIYYSQIVNDFQKGDIAEGYSVSREKKESFPLTVTSAQKNPTAFYLCATQRTGLDGYTFGSGTRLTVV.

This chain connects TRBV3-1 (or the pseudogene TRBV3-2) to TRBJ2-6; 9 nucleotides match TRBD1. The CDR3 has 17 residues. Germline V gene lookup returns CDR1 LGHDT and CDR2 YNNKEL (reference sequence). V was pared by 4 bases and J by 3 bases, with 7 bases of the junction left unmatched. CDR3 amino acids: CASSPLGQGFGANVLTF. DNA of the CDR3: TGTGCCAGCAGCCCCCTGGGACAGGGTTTTGGGGCCAACGTCCTGACTTTC.

The V gene is TRBV10-3, the J gene TRBJ1-4, with D possibly matching TRBD1 (6 bases). The CDR3 consists of 14 residues. Germline CDR1 reads ENHRY; CDR2 reads SYGVKD. V was pared by 3 bases and J by 8 bases, with 13 bases between. CDR3: CAISEGGAGEKLFF. The CDR3 DNA follows: TGTGCCATCAGTGAAGGGGGGGCGGGAGAAAAACTGTTTTTT.

The chain carries TRBV28 and TRBJ2-3, with 15 bases identical to TRBD2. The V gene end was trimmed by 8 bases and the J gene end by 6 bases; junction bases not matched to a gene: 18. The germline V gene encodes CDR1 MDHEN and CDR2 SYDVKM. The length of the CDR3 is 19 residues. CDR3 protein: CASLSQRTSGGAWADTQYF. In nucleotides, the CDR3 is TGTGCCAGCCTCTCTCAGAGGACTAGCGGGGGGGCCTGGGCGGATACGCAGTATTTT.

The V call is TRBV3-1 (or the pseudogene TRBV3-2), the J call TRBJ2-1, with 8 bases matching TRBD2. The CDR3 loop spans 15 amino acids. Germline CDR1 is LGHDT and CDR2 is YNNKEL (reference sequence). J was trimmed by 2 bases and V by 6 bases; bases with no gene match: 6. The CDR3 DNA reads as TGTGCCAGCAGTCCATCCGGGGGGGCCTACAATGAGCAGTTCTTC. Its protein product is CASSPSGGAYNEQFF.

The chain couples TRBV18 to TRBJ1-4, with no clear D. CDR1 KGHSH and CDR2 LQKENI come from the germline V gene. The CDR3 length is 15 residues. With 2 bases removed from V and 0 bases from J, the gap between germline ends came to 7 bases. CDR3 sequence reads: CASSPNTATNEKLFF. CDR3 in DNA: TGTGCCAGCTCACCAAACACTGCAACTAATGAAAAACTGTTTTTT.

The genes are TRBV4-3 and TRBJ2-7; D is possibly TRBD1 (6 bases). The V end lost 2 bases, the J end lost 7 bases, and 12 bases lay between the germline ends. Germline V gene sequence: CDR1 LGHNA, CDR2 YSLEER. This CDR3 region has 13 residues. This CDR3 is CASSQRQGYEQYF. The CDR3 nucleotides are TGCGCCAGCAGCCAACGGCAGGGGTATGAGCAGTACTTC.

This rearrangement joins TRBV6-2 or TRBV6-3 to TRBJ2-6, with D unclear. Germline V gene sequence: CDR1 MNHEY, CDR2 SVGEGT. Trimming left V 2 bases short and J 0 bases short, with 2 bases between. CDR3 length: 14 residues. In DNA form, the CDR3 reads TGTGCCAGCAGTTACGACTCTGGGGCCAACGTCCTGACTTTC. This encodes CASSYDSGANVLTF.

This clone came up a few times. The chain uses TRBV7-2 and TRBJ1-2; TRBD1 is a possible D gene (6 bases). V gave up 3 bases and J gave up 4 bases, with 9 bases separating them. The CDR3 loop spans 13 amino acids. CDR1 is SGHTA, CDR2 FQGNSA, per germline. Written as DNA, the CDR3 is TGTGCCAGCAGCTTTGCCAGGGGCTATGGCTACACCTTC. Protein sequence: CASSFARGYGYTF.

V usage is TRBV11-2 and J usage is TRBJ2-7; TRBD1 or TRBD2 may be the D gene (5 bases each). The germline V gene has CDR1 SGHAT and CDR2 FQNNGV. The ends were cut back, 1 base at V and 3 bases at J, with 16 bases in the middle. The CDR3 has 16 amino acids. The CDR3 loop reads CASSLAQGRSLYEQYF. The CDR3 nucleotides read TGTGCCAGCAGCTTAGCCCAGGGACGGTCCCTCTACGAGCAGTACTTC.

This clone has only one observation. This sequence joins TRBV7-2 and TRBJ1-6; 9 bases map to TRBD1. Losses at the gene ends were 3 bases for V and 9 bases for J; bases not matched to a gene: 6. The CDR3 spans 15 residues. The V gene's germline CDR1 is SGHTA and CDR2 FQGNSA. The CDR3 region is CASSLVGTGSSPLHF. The CDR3 DNA is TGTGCCAGCAGCTTGGTTGGGACAGGGAGTTCACCCCTCCACTTT.

The chain links TRBV9 to TRBJ1-1; D unresolved. CDR1 SGDLS and CDR2 YYNGEE come from the germline V gene. The V end was cut by 0 bases, the J end by 4 bases, with 10 bases between. The CDR3 totals 14 residues. CDR3 region: CASSVDHGPTEAFF. The CDR3 nucleotides read TGTGCCAGCAGCGTAGACCATGGGCCCACTGAAGCTTTCTTT.

The V and J genes are TRBV3-1 (or the pseudogene TRBV3-2) and TRBJ2-3, with TRBD2 as a possible D gene (7 bases). V gave up 7 bases and J gave up 5 bases, with 19 bases separating them. The CDR3 spans 15 residues. Germline values: CDR1 LGHDT, CDR2 YNNKEL (reference sequence). Here the CDR3 DNA reads TGTGCCAGCACCATGATGGGGGGGCCGGTAGATACGCAGTATTTT. It codes for CASTMMGGPVDTQYF.

Details on this clone: The sample contains more than one DNA sequence encoding this CDR3. The J gene is TRBJ1-1, the V gene TRBV10-3, with no clear D. The V and J ends lost 2 bases and 0 bases respectively, with 4 bases between them. Germline V CDR1 and CDR2: ENHRY, SYGVKD. The CDR3 totals 13 residues. The CDR3: CAISEEVNTEAFF. In DNA form, the CDR3 reads TGTGCCATCAGTGAGGAGGTGAACACTGAAGCTTTCTTT.

The V gene is TRBV28, the J gene TRBJ1-1, with D unresolved. Germline loops: CDR1 MDHEN, CDR2 SYDVKM. The CDR3 is 14 residues long. V dropped 2 bases and J dropped 1 base, with 8 bases sitting between them. The CDR3 DNA sequence: TGTGCCAGCAGTTTAGGCAGCTGGAACACTGAAGCTTTCTTT. Translating gives CASSLGSWNTEAFF.